This T cell receptor beta chain was documented in a study of technical replicates of blood from a few donors. V shed 0 bases and J shed 3 bases, with 9 bases lying between them. Germline V CDR1 and CDR2: MNHEY, SVGAGI. The CDR3 consists of 14 residues. The data were produced by immunoSEQ multiplex PCR, yet TCRdb's version contains in-frame clones alone and is incomplete. This sample yields tens of thousands of clones, of which 90% to 95% are seen a single time; less than 0.4% belongs to the top ten. The sequenced sample consisted of T cells isolated from PBMCs. V usage is TRBV6-5 and J usage is TRBJ2-7, with D possibly being TRBD2 (5 bases). This TCR was sampled from a human donor in good health. In DNA form, the CDR3 reads TGTGCCAGCAGTTACTCGCTCGGGAACTACGAGCAGTACTTC. It codes for CASSYSLGNYEQYF.